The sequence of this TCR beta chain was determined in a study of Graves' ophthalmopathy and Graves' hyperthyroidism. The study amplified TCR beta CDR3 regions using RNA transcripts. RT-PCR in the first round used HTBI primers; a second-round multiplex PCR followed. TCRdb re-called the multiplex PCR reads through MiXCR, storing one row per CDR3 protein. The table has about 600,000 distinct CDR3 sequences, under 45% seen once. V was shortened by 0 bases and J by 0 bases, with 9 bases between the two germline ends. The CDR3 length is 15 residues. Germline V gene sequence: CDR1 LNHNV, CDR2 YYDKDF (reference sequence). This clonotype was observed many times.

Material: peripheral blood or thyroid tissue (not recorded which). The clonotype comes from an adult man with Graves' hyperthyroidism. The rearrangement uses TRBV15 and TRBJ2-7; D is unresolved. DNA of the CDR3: TGTGCCACCAGCAGAGATTCAACAGCCTCCTACGAGCAGTACTTC. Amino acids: CATSRDSTASYEQYF.